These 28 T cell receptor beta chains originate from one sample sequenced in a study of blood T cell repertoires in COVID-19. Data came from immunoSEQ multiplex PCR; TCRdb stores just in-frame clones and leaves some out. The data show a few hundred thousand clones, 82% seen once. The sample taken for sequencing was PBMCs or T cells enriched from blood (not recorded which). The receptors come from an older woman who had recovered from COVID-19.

CDR3 nucleotide sequence: TGTGCCAGCTCATCAGGGACTAGCGGGGCGTCCTACAATGAGCAGTTCTTC. Amino acids: CASSSGTSGASYNEQFF. The chain joins TRBV18 to TRBJ2-1; 13 bases are shared with TRBD2. The CDR3 runs to 17 residues. Trimming cost V 5 bases and J 1 base; bases outside gene matches: 5. From germline, CDR1 is KGHSH and CDR2 LQKENI.

The CDR3 is CASSLPRDYEQFF. The DNA of the CDR3 is TGTGCCAGCTCCCTCCCGAGGGACTATGAGCAGTTCTTC. The chain uses TRBV11-2 and TRBJ2-1; TRBD2 might be the D (6 bases). The V gene lost 8 bases and the J gene lost 8 bases, with 16 bases spanning the gap. The CDR3 totals 13 residues. Germline CDR1 is SGHAT and CDR2 is FQNNGV.

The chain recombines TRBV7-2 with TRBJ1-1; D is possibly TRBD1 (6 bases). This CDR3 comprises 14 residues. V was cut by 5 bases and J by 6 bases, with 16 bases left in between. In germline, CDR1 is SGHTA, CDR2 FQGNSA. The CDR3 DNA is TGTGCCAGCAGCCCTTCACAGGGATCCGCTGAAGCTTTCTTT. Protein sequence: CASSPSQGSAEAFF.

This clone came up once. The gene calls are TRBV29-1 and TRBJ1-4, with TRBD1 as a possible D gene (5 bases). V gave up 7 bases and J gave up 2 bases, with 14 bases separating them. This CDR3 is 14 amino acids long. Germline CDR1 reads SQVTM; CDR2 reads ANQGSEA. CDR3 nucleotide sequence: TGCAGCGCGTTCGCGGGGGGGACTAATGAAAAACTGTTTTTT. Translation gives CSAFAGGTNEKLFF.

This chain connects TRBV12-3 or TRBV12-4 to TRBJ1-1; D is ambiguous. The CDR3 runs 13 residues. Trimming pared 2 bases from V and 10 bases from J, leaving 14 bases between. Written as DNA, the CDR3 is TGTGCCAGCAGTTTAAGCCTGATGGGGAGAGCTTTCTTT. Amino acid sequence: CASSLSLMGRAFF.

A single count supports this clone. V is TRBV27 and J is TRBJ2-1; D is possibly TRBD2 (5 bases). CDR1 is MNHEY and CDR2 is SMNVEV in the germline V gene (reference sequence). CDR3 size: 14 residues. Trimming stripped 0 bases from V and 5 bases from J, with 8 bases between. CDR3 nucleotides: TGTGCCAGCAGTTTATCGGGAGTGGACAATGAGCAGTTCTTC. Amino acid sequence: CASSLSGVDNEQFF.

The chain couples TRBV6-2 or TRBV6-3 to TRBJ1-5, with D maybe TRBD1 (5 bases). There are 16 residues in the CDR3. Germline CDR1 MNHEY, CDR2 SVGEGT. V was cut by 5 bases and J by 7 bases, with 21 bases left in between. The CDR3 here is CASSHGPGRERQPQHF. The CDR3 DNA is TGTGCCAGCAGTCACGGCCCAGGGAGGGAAAGGCAGCCCCAGCATTTT.

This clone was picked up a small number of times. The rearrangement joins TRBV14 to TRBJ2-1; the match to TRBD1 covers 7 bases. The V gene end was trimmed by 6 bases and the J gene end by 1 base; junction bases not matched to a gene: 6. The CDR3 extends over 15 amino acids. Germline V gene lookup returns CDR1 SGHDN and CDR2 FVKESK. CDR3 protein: CASRRQGPSYNEQFF. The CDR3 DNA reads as TGTGCCAGCAGGCGACAGGGTCCGTCCTACAATGAGCAGTTCTTC.

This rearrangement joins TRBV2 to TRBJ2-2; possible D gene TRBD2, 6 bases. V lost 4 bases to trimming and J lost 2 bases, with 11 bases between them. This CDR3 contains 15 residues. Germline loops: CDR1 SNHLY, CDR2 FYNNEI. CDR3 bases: TGTGCCAGCAGTGGAGCTAGCGAAAACACCGGGGAGCTGTTTTTT. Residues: CASSGASENTGELFF.

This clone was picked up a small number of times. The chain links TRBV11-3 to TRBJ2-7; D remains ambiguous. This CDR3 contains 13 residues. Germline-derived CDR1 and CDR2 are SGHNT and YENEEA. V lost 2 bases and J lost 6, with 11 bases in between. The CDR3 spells CASSLNFAVEQYF. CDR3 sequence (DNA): TGTGCCAGCAGCTTAAACTTTGCGGTCGAGCAGTACTTC.

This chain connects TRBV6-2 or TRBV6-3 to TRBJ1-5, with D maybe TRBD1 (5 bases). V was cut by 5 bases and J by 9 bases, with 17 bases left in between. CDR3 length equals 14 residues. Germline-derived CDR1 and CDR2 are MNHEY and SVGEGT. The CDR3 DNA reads TGTGCCAGCAGTACCGGGACTGTTCGTCCGCCCCAGCATTTT. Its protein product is CASSTGTVRPPQHF.

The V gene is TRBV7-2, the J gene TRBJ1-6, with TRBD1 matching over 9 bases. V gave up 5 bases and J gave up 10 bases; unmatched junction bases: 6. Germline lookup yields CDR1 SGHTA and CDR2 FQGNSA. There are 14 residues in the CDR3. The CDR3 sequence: CASSIQGAGSPLHF. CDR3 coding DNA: TGTGCCAGCAGCATACAGGGGGCAGGGTCACCCCTCCACTTT.

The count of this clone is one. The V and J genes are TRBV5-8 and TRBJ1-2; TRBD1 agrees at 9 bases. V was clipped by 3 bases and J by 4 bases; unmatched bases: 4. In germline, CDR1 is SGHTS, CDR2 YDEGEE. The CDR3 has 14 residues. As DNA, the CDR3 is TGTGCCAGCAGCTCCGGGACAGGGAGCTATGGCTACACCTTC. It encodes CASSSGTGSYGYTF. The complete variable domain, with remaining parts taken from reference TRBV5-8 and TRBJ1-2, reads EAGVTQSPTHLIKTRGQQATLRCSPISGHTSVYWYQQALGLGLQFLLWYDEGEERNRGNFPPRFSGRQFPNYSSELNVNALELEDSALYLCASSSGTGSYGYTFGSGTRLTVV.

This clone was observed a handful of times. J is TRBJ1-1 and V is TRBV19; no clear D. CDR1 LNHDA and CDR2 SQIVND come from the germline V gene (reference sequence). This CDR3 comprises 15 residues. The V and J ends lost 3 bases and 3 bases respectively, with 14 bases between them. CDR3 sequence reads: CASSMGHTPYTEAFF. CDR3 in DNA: TGTGCCAGTAGTATGGGCCACACTCCCTACACTGAAGCTTTCTTT.

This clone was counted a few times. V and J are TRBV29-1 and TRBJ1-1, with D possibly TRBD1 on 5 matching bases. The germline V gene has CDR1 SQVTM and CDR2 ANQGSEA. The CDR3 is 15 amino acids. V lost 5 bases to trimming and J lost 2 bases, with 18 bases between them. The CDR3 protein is CSVKAVGQPNTEAFF. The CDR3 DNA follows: TGCAGCGTTAAAGCTGTGGGGCAGCCCAACACTGAAGCTTTCTTT.

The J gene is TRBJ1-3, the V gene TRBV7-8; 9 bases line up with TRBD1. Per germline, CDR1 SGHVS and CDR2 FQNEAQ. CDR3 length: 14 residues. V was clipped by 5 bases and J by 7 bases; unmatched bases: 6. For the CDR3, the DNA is TGTGCCAGCAGCCCGGACAGGGGACAGAACACCATATATTTT. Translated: CASSPDRGQNTIYF.

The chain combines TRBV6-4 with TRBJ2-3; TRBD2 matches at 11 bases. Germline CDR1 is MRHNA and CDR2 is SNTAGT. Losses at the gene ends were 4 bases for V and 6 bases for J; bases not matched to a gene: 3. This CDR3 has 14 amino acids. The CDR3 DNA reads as TGTGCCAGCAGTGTTAGCGGGGGGGCCGATACGCAGTATTTT. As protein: CASSVSGGADTQYF.

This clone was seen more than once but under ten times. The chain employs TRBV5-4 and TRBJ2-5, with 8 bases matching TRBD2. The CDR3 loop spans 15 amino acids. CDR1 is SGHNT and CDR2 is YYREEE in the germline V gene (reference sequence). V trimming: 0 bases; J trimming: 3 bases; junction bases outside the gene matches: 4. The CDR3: CASSLAGRGKETQYF. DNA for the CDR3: TGTGCCAGCAGCTTGGCCGGGAGGGGCAAAGAGACCCAGTACTTC.

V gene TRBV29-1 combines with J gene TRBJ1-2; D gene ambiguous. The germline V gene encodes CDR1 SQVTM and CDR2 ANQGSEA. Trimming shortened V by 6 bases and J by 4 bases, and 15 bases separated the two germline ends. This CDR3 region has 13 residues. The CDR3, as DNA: TGCAGCGTGAGTTCTCGAAATCCCTATGGCTACACCTTC. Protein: CSVSSRNPYGYTF. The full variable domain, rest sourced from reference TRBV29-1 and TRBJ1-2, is SAVISQKPSRDICQRGTSLTIQCQVDSQVTMMFWYRQQPGQSLTLIATANQGSEATYESGFVIDKFPISRPNLTFSTLTVSNMSPEDSSIYLCSVSSRNPYGYTFGSGTRLTVV.

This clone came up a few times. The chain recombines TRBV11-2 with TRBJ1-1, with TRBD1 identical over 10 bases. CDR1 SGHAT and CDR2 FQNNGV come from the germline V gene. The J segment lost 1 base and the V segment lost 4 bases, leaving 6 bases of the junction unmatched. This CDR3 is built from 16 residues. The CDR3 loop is CASSWRTGGRNTEAFF. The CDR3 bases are TGTGCCAGCAGCTGGAGGACAGGGGGAAGGAACACTGAAGCTTTCTTT. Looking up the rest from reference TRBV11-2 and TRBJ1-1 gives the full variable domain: EAGVAQSPRYKIIEKRQSVAFWCNPISGHATLYWYQQILGQGPKLLIQFQNNGVVDDSQLPKDRFSAERLKGVDSTLKIQPAKLEDSAVYLCASSWRTGGRNTEAFFGQGTRLTVV.

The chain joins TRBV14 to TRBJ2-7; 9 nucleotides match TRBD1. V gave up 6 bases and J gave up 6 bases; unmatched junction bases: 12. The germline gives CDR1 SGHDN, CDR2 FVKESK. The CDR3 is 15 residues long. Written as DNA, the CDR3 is TGTGCCAGCAGTCCTACCCCGGGACAGGGCCTCGAGCAGTACTTC. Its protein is CASSPTPGQGLEQYF. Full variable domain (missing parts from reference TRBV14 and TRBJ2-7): EAGVTQFPSHSVIEKGQTVTLRCDPISGHDNLYWYRRVMGKEIKFLLHFVKESKQDESGMPNNRFLAERTGGTYSTLKVQPAELEDSGVYFCASSPTPGQGLEQYFGPGTRLTVT.

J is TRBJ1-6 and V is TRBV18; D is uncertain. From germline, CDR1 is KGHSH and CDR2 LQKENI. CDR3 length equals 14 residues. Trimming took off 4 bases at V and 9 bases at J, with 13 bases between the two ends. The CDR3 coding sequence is TGTGCCAGCTCACTCAACCCGGAGGGTTCACCCCTCCACTTT. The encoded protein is CASSLNPEGSPLHF.

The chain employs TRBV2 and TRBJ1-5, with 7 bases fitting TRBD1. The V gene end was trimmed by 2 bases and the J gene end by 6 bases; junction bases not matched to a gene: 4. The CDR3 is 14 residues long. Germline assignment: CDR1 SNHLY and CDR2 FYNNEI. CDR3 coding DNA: TGTGCCAGCAGTGAATCGAGGGGGCCTCAGCCCCAGCATTTT. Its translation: CASSESRGPQPQHF.

CDR3 sequence (DNA): TGTGCCAGTGGGTACGAGGTGGTCGGAGATACGCAGTATTTT. It encodes CASGYEVVGDTQYF. The V call is TRBV6-5, the J call TRBJ2-3; D not resolved. There are 14 residues in the CDR3. Trimming cost V 9 bases and J 5 bases, with 18 bases left between them. In germline, CDR1 is MNHEY, CDR2 SVGAGI.

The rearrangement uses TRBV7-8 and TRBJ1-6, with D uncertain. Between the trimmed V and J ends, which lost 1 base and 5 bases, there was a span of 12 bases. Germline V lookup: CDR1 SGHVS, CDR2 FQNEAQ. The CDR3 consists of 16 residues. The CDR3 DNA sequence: TGTGCCAGCAGCTTAGGAGGGTTCGGAAATAATTCACCCCTCCACTTT. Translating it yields CASSLGGFGNNSPLHF. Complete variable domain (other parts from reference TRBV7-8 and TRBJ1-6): GAGVSQSPRYKVAKRGQDVALRCDPISGHVSLFWYQQALGQGPEFLTYFQNEAQLDKSGLPSDRFFAERPEGSVSTLKIQRTQQEDSAVYLCASSLGGFGNNSPLHFGNGTRLTVT.

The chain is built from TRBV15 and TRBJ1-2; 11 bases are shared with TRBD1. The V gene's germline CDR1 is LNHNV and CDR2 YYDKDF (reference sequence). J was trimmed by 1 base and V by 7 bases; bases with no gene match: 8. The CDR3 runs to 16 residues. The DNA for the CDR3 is TGTGCCACCACGCCGGACAGGGGGCGGAATAACTATGGCTACACCTTC. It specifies CATTPDRGRNNYGYTF. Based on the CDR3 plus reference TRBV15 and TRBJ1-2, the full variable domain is DAMVIQNPRYQVTQFGKPVTLSCSQTLNHNVMYWYQQKSSQAPKLLFHYYDKDFNNEADTPDNFQSRRPNTSFCFLDIRSPGLGDTAMYLCATTPDRGRNNYGYTFGSGTRLTVV.

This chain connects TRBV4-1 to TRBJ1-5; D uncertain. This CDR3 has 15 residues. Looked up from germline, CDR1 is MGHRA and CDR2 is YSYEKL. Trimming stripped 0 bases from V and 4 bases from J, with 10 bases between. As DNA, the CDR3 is TGCGCCAGCAGCCAAGATGCCCCGCAGAATCAGCCCCAGCATTTT. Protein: CASSQDAPQNQPQHF.

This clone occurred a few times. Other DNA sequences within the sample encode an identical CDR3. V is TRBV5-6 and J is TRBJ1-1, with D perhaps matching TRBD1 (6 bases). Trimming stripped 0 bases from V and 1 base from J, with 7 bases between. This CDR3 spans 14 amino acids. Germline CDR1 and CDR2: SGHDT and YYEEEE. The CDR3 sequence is CASSLATGNTEAFF. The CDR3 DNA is TGTGCCAGCAGCTTGGCGACAGGGAACACTGAAGCTTTCTTT.